This T cell receptor (beta chain) was retrieved from a study of cytomegalovirus exposure and HLA in healthy donors. General observations from the study: A later analysis reported that several of the most significant clusters appeared to be linked to common viral pathogens, among them Epstein-Barr virus. Further analysis, carried out later, found HLA-associated TCR beta chains more clonally expanded than equally common other chains. In a later analysis, at a false discovery rate of 0.05, under 20,000 TCR beta sequences were associated with HLA alleles. TCR beta chain V- and J-gene trimming was linked, in a later analysis, to a missense variant in DCLRE1C.

Use of 60 Vbeta and 13 Jbeta primers characterized the PCR. The table came from immunoSEQ multiplex PCR; TCRdb's copy has only in-frame clones and leaves some out. Counted here are around 110,000 clones, roughly 70% occurring once; the ten biggest clones make up about 9%. About this clone itself: Its antigen is currently unknown.

The length of the CDR3 is 16 residues. V lost 0 bases to trimming and J lost 4 bases, with 14 bases between them. Germline lookup yields CDR1 SGHDT and CDR2 YYEEEE. The TCR comes from a man aged 25-40 years in good health and CMV-seropositive. The chain links TRBV5-6 to TRBJ1-3; possibly TRBD1 for D (6 bases). Input material: PBMCs. The CDR3 DNA reads TGTGCCAGCAGCTTGGACGGGGGGCTGGGAGGAAACACCATATATTTT. This codes for CASSLDGGLGGNTIYF.